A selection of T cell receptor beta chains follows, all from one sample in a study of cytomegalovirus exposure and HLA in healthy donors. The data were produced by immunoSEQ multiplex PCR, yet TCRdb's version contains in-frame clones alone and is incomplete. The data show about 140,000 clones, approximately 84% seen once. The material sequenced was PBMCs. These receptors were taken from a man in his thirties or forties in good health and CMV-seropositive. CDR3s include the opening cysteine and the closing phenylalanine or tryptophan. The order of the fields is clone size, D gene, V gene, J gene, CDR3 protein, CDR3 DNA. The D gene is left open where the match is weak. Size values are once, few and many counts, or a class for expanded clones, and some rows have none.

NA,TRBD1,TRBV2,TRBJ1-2,CASSIYRGPNGYTF,TGTGCCAGCAGTATCTACAGGGGGCCGAACGGCTACACCTTC
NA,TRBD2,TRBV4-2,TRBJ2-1,CASSQLSGNNNEQFF,TGTGCCAGCAGCCAGCTCAGCGGGAACAACAATGAGCAGTTCTTC
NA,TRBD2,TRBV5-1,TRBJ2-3,CASSSPSGRSTDTQYF,TGCGCCAGCAGCTCACCTAGCGGGAGAAGCACAGATACGCAGTATTTT
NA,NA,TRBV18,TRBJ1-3,CASSLDLEFSGNTIYF,TGTGCCAGCTCACTTGATTTGGAGTTCTCTGGAAACACCATATATTTT
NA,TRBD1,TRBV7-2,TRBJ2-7,CASSLVQGAVYEQYF,TGTGCCAGCAGCTTAGTACAGGGGGCCGTCTACGAGCAGTACTTC
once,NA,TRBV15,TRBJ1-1,CATSRERGTEAFF,TGTGCCACCAGCAGAGAAAGGGGGACTGAAGCTTTCTTT
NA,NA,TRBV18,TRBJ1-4,CASSRPRGEKLFF,TGTGCCAGCTCACGGCCCCGAGGCGAAAAACTGTTTTTT
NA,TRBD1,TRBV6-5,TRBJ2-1,CASSSGQFYNEQFF,TGTGCCAGCAGTTCGGGACAGTTTTACAATGAGCAGTTCTTC
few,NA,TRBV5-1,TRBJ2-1,CASSLVGGNEQFF,TGCGCCAGCAGCTTGGTTGGAGGGAATGAGCAGTTCTTC
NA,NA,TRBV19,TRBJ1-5,CASSKQNNQPQHF,TGTGCCAGTAGTAAACAGAACAATCAGCCCCAGCATTTT
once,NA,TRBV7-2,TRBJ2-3,CASSEGGGTQYF,TGTGCCAGCAGCGAGGGAGGAGGTACGCAGTATTTT
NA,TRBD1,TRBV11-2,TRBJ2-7,CASSFSWTGTGYYEQYF,TGTGCCAGCAGCTTTTCCTGGACCGGGACAGGCTACTACGAGCAGTACTTC
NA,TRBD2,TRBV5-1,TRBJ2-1,CASSSLAGEGYNEQFF,TGCGCCAGCAGCTCGCTAGCGGGAGAGGGCTACAATGAGCAGTTCTTC
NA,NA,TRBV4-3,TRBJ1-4,CASSQASHSQNEKLFF,TGCGCCAGCAGCCAAGCCAGCCACAGCCAGAATGAAAAACTGTTTTTT
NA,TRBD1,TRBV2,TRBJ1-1,CASNSPGTDLNTEAFF,TGTGCCAGCAACTCCCCCGGGACAGACCTGAACACTGAAGCTTTCTTT
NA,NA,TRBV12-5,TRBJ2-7,CASGLVPRAIYEQYF,TGTGCTAGTGGTTTGGTACCGCGGGCCATCTACGAGCAGTACTTC
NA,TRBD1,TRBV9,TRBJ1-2,CASSVGGTGDYGYTF,TGTGCCAGCAGCGTAGGAGGGACAGGGGACTATGGCTACACCTTC
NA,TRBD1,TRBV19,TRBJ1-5,CASRRDRFPNQPQHF,TGTGCCAGTAGGAGGGACAGATTTCCCAATCAGCCCCAGCATTTT
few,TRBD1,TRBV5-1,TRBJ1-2,CASSPDRGAYGYTF,TGCGCCAGCAGCCCGGACAGGGGCGCGTATGGCTACACCTTC
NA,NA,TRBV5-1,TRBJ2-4,CASTSVTAKNIQYF,TGCGCCAGCACCTCGGTTACGGCCAAAAACATTCAGTACTTC
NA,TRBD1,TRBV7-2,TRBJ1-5,CASSPGQGDQPQHF,TGTGCCAGCAGCCCGGGACAGGGTGATCAGCCCCAGCATTTT
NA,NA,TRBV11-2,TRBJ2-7,CASSLVLRTFGGEQYF,TGTGCCAGCAGCTTAGTCCTGAGGACGTTCGGGGGCGAGCAGTACTTC
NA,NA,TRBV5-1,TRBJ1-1,CASSLLGGKGAEAFF,TGCGCCAGCAGCTTACTGGGAGGGAAGGGTGCTGAAGCTTTCTTT
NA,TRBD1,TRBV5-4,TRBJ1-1,CASSPRQGTNTEAFF,TGTGCCAGCAGCCCTAGACAGGGAACTAACACTGAAGCTTTCTTT
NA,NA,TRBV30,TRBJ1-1,CAWSPQVNTEAFF,TGTGCCTGGAGTCCCCAGGTGAACACTGAAGCTTTCTTT
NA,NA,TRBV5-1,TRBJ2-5,CASSPGDAGSQETQYF,TGCGCCAGCAGCCCGGGGGACGCAGGTTCACAAGAGACCCAGTACTTC
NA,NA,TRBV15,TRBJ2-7,CATSRVSTSSYEQYF,TGTGCCACCAGCAGAGTCTCCACGAGCTCCTACGAGCAGTACTTC
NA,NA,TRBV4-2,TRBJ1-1,CASSQDRWTNSNTEAFF,TGTGCCAGCAGCCAAGATCGGTGGACAAACTCGAACACTGAAGCTTTCTTT
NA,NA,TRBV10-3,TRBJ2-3,CAIMRDSRSDTQYF,TGTGCCATCATGCGGGATTCAAGGTCAGATACGCAGTATTTT
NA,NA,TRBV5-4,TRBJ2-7,CASSQPTGPASYEQYF,TGTGCCAGCAGCCAACCGACGGGTCCAGCCTCCTACGAGCAGTACTTC
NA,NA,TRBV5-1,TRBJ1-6,CASSLQGDYNSPLHF,TGCGCCAGCAGCTTACAGGGAGATTATAATTCACCCCTCCACTTT
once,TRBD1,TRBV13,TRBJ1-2,CASSRRTGTRGYTF,TGTGCCAGCAGCAGACGGACAGGGACGAGGGGCTACACCTTC
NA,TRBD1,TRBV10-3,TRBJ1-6,CAISESSGGTGSKPLHF,TGTGCCATCAGTGAGTCGTCCGGGGGGACAGGCTCCAAACCCCTCCACTTT
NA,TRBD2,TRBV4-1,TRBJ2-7,CASSQASGTRSYEQYF,TGCGCCAGCAGCCAAGCCTCCGGGACTAGATCCTACGAGCAGTACTTC
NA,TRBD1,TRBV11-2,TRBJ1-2,CASSFSQGATNYGYTF,TGTGCCAGCAGCTTTTCTCAGGGGGCGACTAACTATGGCTACACCTTC
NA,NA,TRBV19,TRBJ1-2,CASSIIGAHSPNYGYTF,TGTGCCAGTAGTATAATAGGGGCGCATAGCCCTAACTATGGCTACACCTTC
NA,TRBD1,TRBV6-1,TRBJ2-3,CASSGYPGQGTDTQYF,TGTGCCAGCAGTGGCTACCCGGGACAGGGCACAGATACGCAGTATTTT
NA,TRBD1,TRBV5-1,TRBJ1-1,CASSLETGAITEAFF,TGCGCCAGCAGCTTAGAGACAGGGGCGATAACTGAAGCTTTCTTT
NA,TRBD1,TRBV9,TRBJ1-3,CASSVLGQGAGNTIYF,TGTGCCAGCAGCGTCCTAGGACAGGGGGCAGGAAACACCATATATTTT
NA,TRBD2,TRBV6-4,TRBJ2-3,CASSEQAGGLQDTQYF,TGTGCCAGCAGTGAACAGGCGGGGGGCTTACAGGATACGCAGTATTTT
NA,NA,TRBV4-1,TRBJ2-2,CASSPHRPNTGELFF,TGCGCCAGCAGCCCACACAGGCCGAACACCGGGGAGCTGTTTTTT
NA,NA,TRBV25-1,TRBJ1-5,CASSGSYSNQPQHF,TGTGCCAGCAGTGGCTCCTATAGCAATCAGCCCCAGCATTTT
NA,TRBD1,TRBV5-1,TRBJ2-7,CASSSTTGGFNEQYF,TGCGCCAGCAGCAGCACAACAGGGGGCTTCAACGAGCAGTACTTC
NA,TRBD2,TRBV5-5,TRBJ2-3,CASSLRTSGELGGTDTQYF,TGTGCCAGCAGCTTACGGACTAGCGGGGAATTGGGGGGCACAGATACGCAGTATTTT
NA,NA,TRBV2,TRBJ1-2,CASSVGEDYGYTF,TGTGCCAGCAGTGTGGGGGAGGACTATGGCTACACCTTC
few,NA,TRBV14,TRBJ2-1,CASSQAHNEQFF,TGTGCCAGCAGCCAAGCTCACAATGAGCAGTTCTTC
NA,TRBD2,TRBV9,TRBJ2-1,CASSHRRGDYNEQFF,TGTGCCAGCAGCCATAGACGGGGGGACTACAATGAGCAGTTCTTC
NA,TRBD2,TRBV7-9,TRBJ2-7,CASSRSGGAYEQYF,TGTGCCAGCAGCCGATCGGGGGGGGCCTACGAGCAGTACTTC
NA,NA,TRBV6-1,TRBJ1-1,CASSERQGNEAFF,TGTGCCAGCAGTGAAAGGCAGGGGAATGAAGCTTTCTTT